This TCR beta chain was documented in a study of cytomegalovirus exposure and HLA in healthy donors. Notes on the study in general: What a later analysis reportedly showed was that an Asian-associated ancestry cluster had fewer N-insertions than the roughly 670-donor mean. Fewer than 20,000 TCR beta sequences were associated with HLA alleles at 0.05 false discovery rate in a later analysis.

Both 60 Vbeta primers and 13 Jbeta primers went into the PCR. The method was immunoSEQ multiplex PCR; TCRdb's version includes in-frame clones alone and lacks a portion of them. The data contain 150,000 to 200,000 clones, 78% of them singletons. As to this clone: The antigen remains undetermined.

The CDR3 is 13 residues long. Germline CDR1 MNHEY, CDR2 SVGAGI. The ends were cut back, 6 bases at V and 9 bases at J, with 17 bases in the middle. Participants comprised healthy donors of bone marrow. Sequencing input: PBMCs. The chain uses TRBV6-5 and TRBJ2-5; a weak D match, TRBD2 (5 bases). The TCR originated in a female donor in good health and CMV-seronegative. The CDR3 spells CASSKGGPGAQYF. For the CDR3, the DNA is TGTGCCAGCAGCAAGGGTGGCCCCGGGGCCCAGTACTTC.